Given below is one TCR beta chain in context. Trimming took 5 bases from V and 6 from J; bases not matched to a gene: 5. Germline CDR1 SGHTA, CDR2 FQGNSA. This CDR3 is 15 amino acids long. The data were obtained in a study of blood T cell repertoires in COVID-19. Study processing details: Scientists estimated how many nucleated cells there were by amplifying reference gene primers. Method: immunoSEQ multiplex PCR; TCRdb's copy keeps in-frame clones and lacks some. Clonal size and the V and J genes are those of that table, whereas D and trimming came from the DNA. The table shows 90,000 to 100,000 clones, with about 80% occurring only once.

The chain couples TRBV7-2 to TRBJ1-5, with 12 bases identical to TRBD1. This clonotype originated in a man in his sixties or seventies with acute or convalescent COVID-19. The specimen was peripheral blood. This chain's CDR3 is CASSRDRGQSQPQHF. DNA for the CDR3: TGTGCCAGCAGCCGGGACAGGGGGCAGAGTCAGCCCCAGCATTTT. The whole variable domain, filled in from reference TRBV7-2 and TRBJ1-5, reads GAGVSQSPSNKVTEKGKDVELRCDPISGHTALYWYRQSLGQGLEFLIYFQGNSAPDKSGLPSDRFSAERTGGSVSTLTIQRTQQEDSAVYLCASSRDRGQSQPQHFGDGTRLSIL.